Below, 23 T cell receptor beta chains from the same sample are listed, as sequenced in a study of blood T cells in healthy people across ages. Then a second PCR, running about 7 to 11 cycles, was carried out with a sample-barcoded 5' primer and a J-beta primer mix. A single record per CDR3 protein comes from TCRdb applying MiXCR to the 5' RACE reads. Of approximately 780,000 distinct CDR3 sequences in the sample, 20% to 30% are singletons; the top ten hold 3%. These sequences were also reported in another study, on T cells of mothers and their children.

Sequencing input: blood. These receptors were taken from a boy aged 10-17 years in good health.

In this sample, this clonotype turned up a few times. The CDR3 sequence is CATQRGESIQYF. CDR3 sequence (DNA): TGTGCCACCCAAAGGGGGGAAAGCATTCAGTACTTC. The chain uses TRBV6-6 and TRBJ2-4; either TRBD1 or TRBD2 may supply D (6 bases each). The CDR3 has 12 amino acids. Trimming removed 10 bases at V and 9 bases at J, with 16 bases between. Per germline, CDR1 MNHNY and CDR2 SVGAGI (reference sequence).

This rearrangement joins TRBV30 to TRBJ2-1, with 11 positions matching TRBD2. The CDR3 has 17 residues. V was pared by 8 bases and J by 10 bases, with 22 bases of the junction left unmatched. Germline CDR1 and CDR2: GTSNPN and SVGIG (reference sequence). In DNA, the CDR3 is TGTGCCCCCGCCAAAGCTCTAGCGGGGGGCGGGGAAGGGGAGCAGTTCTTC. It specifies CAPAKALAGGGEGEQFF.

This clonotype was picked up a small number of times. The rearrangement links TRBV5-1 to TRBJ2-5; TRBD2 might be the D (6 bases). The J call may be wrong; the DNA end is better matched by TRBJ2-7. The CDR3 runs 14 residues. Germline-derived CDR1 and CDR2 are SGHRS and YFSETQ. CDR3 residues: CASSAGSGPYEQYF. CDR3 nucleotide sequence: TGCGCCAGCTCAGCGGGTTCCGGCCCCTACGAGCAGTACTTC.

The V gene is TRBV6-5, the J gene TRBJ1-2, with D possibly TRBD1 on 6 matching bases. V dropped 4 bases and J dropped 8 bases, with 14 bases sitting between them. The germline CDR1 and CDR2 sequences are MNHEY and SVGAGI. The CDR3 has 13 residues. The chain's CDR3 is CASSSPDRRGYTF. The CDR3 DNA is TGTGCCAGCAGTTCCCCGGACAGACGGGGCTACACCTTC.

The V and J genes are TRBV3-1 and TRBJ1-6, with D unresolved. The CDR3 is 15 residues long. Trimming took off 0 bases at V and 8 bases at J, with 11 bases between the two ends. Germline-derived CDR1 and CDR2 are LGHDT and YNNKEL (reference sequence). The CDR3 DNA reads TGTGCCAGCAGCCAAGATCCGGGTAGAGATTCACCCCTCCACTTT. Translating gives CASSQDPGRDSPLHF.

The chain has TRBV5-1 and TRBJ1-1, with 7 nucleotides matching TRBD1. The CDR3 has 17 residues. After removal of 2 bases from V and 4 bases from J, the junction contained 14 bases not matched to a gene. Germline values: CDR1 SGHRS, CDR2 YFSETQ. The CDR3 DNA sequence: TGCGCCAGCAGCTTAGGGGGGACAGCTATTAGTAGCACTGAAGCTTTCTTT. It yields the protein CASSLGGTAISSTEAFF.

The chain couples TRBV2 to TRBJ1-1; D is ambiguous. The CDR3 extends over 13 amino acids. Germline CDR1 SNHLY, CDR2 FYNNEI. Trimming took off 3 bases at V and 1 base at J, with 6 bases between the two ends. CDR3 coding DNA: TGTGCCAGCAGTGACATGGGGAACACTGAAGCTTTCTTT. Protein product: CASSDMGNTEAFF.

The chain uses TRBV5-1 and TRBJ2-3; 7 positions agree with TRBD2. The V and J ends lost 0 bases and 6 bases, in that order; junction bases with no gene match: 7. Germline V gene lookup returns CDR1 SGHRS and CDR2 YFSETQ. The CDR3 totals 15 residues. Written as DNA, the CDR3 is TGCGCCAGCAGCTTGGAAGCGGGGACTTCGGATACGCAGTATTTT. Translated: CASSLEAGTSDTQYF. The full variable domain, its missing parts supplied by reference TRBV5-1 and TRBJ2-3, is KAGVTQTPRYLIKTRGQQVTLSCSPISGHRSVSWYQQTPGQGLQFLFEYFSETQRNKGNFPGRFSGRQFSNSRSEMNVSTLELGDSALYLCASSLEAGTSDTQYFGPGTRLTVL.

The V gene is TRBV3-1, the J gene TRBJ2-5; D is ambiguous. The CDR3 totals 12 residues. CDR1 is LGHDT and CDR2 is YNNKEL in the germline V gene (reference sequence). The germline V and J ends were trimmed by 1 base and 7 bases, with 7 bases remaining between them. CDR3 DNA: TGTGCCAGCAGCCAAGTAACGGGGACCCAGTACTTC. Amino acids: CASSQVTGTQYF.

CDR3 loop: CASQLPPGLAGGIQETQYF. CDR3 DNA sequence: TGTGCCAGCCAACTTCCACCGGGACTAGCGGGGGGGATCCAAGAGACCCAGTACTTC. The chain has TRBV28 and TRBJ2-5, with 16 positions matching TRBD2. The CDR3 loop spans 19 amino acids. Germline assignment: CDR1 MDHEN and CDR2 SYDVKM. J gave up 1 base and V 8 bases, and 13 bases lay outside the gene matches.

This clonotype was seen more than once but under ten times. The chain links TRBV7-9 to TRBJ1-1, with D possibly matching TRBD1 (6 bases). The V end lost 6 bases, the J end lost 2 bases, and 10 bases lay between the germline ends. Germline CDR1 is SEHNR and CDR2 is FQNEAQ (reference sequence). The CDR3 is 13 amino acids. The CDR3 region is CASRQQGNTEAFF. The CDR3 DNA follows: TGTGCCAGCAGACAACAGGGTAACACTGAAGCTTTCTTT.

A few counts support this clonotype. CDR3 sequence (DNA): TGCGCCAGCAGCCAAGGACCCTTGACTCCTCGGGTGCGGGAGCAGTACTTC. Its translation is CASSQGPLTPRVREQYF. The J gene is TRBJ2-7, the V gene TRBV4-1; no clear D gene. Trimming took 1 base from V and 7 from J, leaving 23 bases between them. CDR1 MGHRA and CDR2 YSYEKL come from the germline V gene. The CDR3 has 17 residues.

This clonotype was recorded a few times. The chain has TRBV13 and TRBJ2-1; the D is unclear. The J call may be wrong; the DNA end is better matched by TRBJ2-5. Germline CDR1 and CDR2: PRHDT and FYEKMQ (reference sequence). The CDR3 length is 12 residues. The CDR3 here is CASSISRETQYF. In DNA form, the CDR3 reads TGTGCCAGCAGCATCTCACGAGAGACCCAGTACTTC.

This clonotype was counted a few times. This chain connects TRBV5-1 to TRBJ1-1; no clear D gene. This CDR3 region has 13 residues. Trimming pared 0 bases from V and 7 bases from J, leaving 10 bases between. Germline CDR1 reads SGHRS; CDR2 reads YFSETQ. The CDR3 loop is CASSLVAGGEAFF. The CDR3 DNA reads as TGCGCCAGCAGCTTGGTTGCTGGAGGTGAAGCTTTCTTT. The variable domain in full, with the rest retrieved from reference TRBV5-1 and TRBJ1-1, is KAGVTQTPRYLIKTRGQQVTLSCSPISGHRSVSWYQQTPGQGLQFLFEYFSETQRNKGNFPGRFSGRQFSNSRSEMNVSTLELGDSALYLCASSLVAGGEAFFGQGTRLTVV.

The genes are TRBV7-9 and TRBJ2-2; D remains unclear. Deletions cut 6 bases from V and 6 bases from J, with 11 bases between. The length of the CDR3 is 13 residues. Germline V lookup: CDR1 SEHNR, CDR2 FQNEAQ (reference sequence). The CDR3 loop is CASRVISSGELFF. The CDR3 bases are TGTGCCAGCAGGGTTATCTCATCCGGGGAGCTGTTTTTT.

The V and J genes are TRBV20-1 and TRBJ1-4, with TRBD1 matching 10 bases. V shed 6 bases and J 2 bases; nucleotides not matched to a gene: 6. The CDR3 runs to 15 residues. Germline-derived CDR1 and CDR2 are DFQATT and SNEGSKA (reference sequence). The CDR3 spells CSAAGTGETNEKLFF. CDR3 DNA: TGCAGTGCGGCCGGGACAGGGGAGACTAATGAAAAACTGTTTTTT.

The genes are TRBV18 and TRBJ2-5, with 8 bases identical to TRBD2. CDR1 and CDR2 from the germline V gene are KGHSH and LQKENI. The CDR3 length is 16 residues. V lost 2 bases, J lost 4 bases, and 9 bases stayed unmatched. Here the CDR3 reads CASSPAAGTRGETQYF. In DNA form, the CDR3 reads TGTGCCAGCTCACCAGCGGCCGGGACTAGAGGAGAGACCCAGTACTTC.

This chain joins TRBV6-6 and TRBJ2-1, with D possibly matching TRBD1 (5 bases). CDR1 is MNHNY and CDR2 is SVGAGI in the germline V gene (reference sequence). V was clipped by 6 bases and J by 9 bases, with 24 bases between them. This CDR3 has 16 amino acids. CDR3 DNA sequence: TGTGCCAGCAGCTCACTGGTCGGTGCAGCAAGGGGTGAGCAGTTCTTC. Encoded protein: CASSSLVGAARGEQFF.

This chain connects TRBV12-3 or TRBV12-4 to TRBJ1-4; 7 bases agree with TRBD1. V lost 3 bases and J lost 7; bases outside the gene matches: 8. The CDR3 loop spans 15 amino acids. CDR3 protein: CASSLEQGVGEKLFF. As DNA, the CDR3 is TGTGCCAGCAGTTTGGAGCAGGGGGTCGGTGAAAAACTGTTTTTT.

The chain joins TRBV27 to TRBJ1-5, with TRBD1 identical over 12 bases. With 11 bases clipped from V and 7 bases from J, the junction kept 12 bases outside the gene matches. Germline V gene lookup returns CDR1 MNHEY and CDR2 SMNVEV (reference sequence). The CDR3 is 15 amino acids. This chain's CDR3 is CAGRDRGRTWQPQHF. The CDR3 DNA is TGTGCCGGCCGGGACAGGGGGCGGACCTGGCAGCCCCAGCATTTT.

The V and J genes are TRBV7-2 and TRBJ1-1; D not resolved. V was shortened by 0 bases and J by 5 bases, with 4 bases between the two germline ends. The CDR3 totals 12 residues. Germline CDR1 and CDR2: SGHTA and FQGNSA. CDR3 DNA: TGTGCCAGCAGCTTAGCGTGGACTGAAGCTTTCTTT. Amino acids: CASSLAWTEAFF. Full variable domain (missing parts from reference TRBV7-2 and TRBJ1-1): GAGVSQSPSNKVTEKGKDVELRCDPISGHTALYWYRQSLGQGLEFLIYFQGNSAPDKSGLPSDRFSAERTGGSVSTLTIQRTQQEDSAVYLCASSLAWTEAFFGQGTRLTVV.

The V gene is TRBV5-6, the J gene TRBJ1-2; 7 bases match TRBD1. Per the germline V gene, CDR1 is SGHDT and CDR2 is YYEEEE. The length of the CDR3 is 16 residues. V was clipped by 4 bases and J by 6 bases; unmatched bases: 15. The CDR3: CASSPYGQDSLDGYTF. CDR3 in DNA: TGTGCCAGCAGCCCATACGGACAGGATAGTTTAGATGGCTACACCTTC.

This clonotype was picked up a small number of times. V and J are TRBV4-1 and TRBJ2-4, with D tentatively TRBD1 (5 bases). V was shortened by 4 bases and J by 3 bases, with 13 bases between the two germline ends. This CDR3 is 15 amino acids long. CDR1 is MGHRA and CDR2 is YSYEKL in the germline V gene. CDR3 sequence (DNA): TGCGCCAGCAGCCTACAGGCGTTGGACAAAAACATTCAGTACTTC. It is translated as CASSLQALDKNIQYF.